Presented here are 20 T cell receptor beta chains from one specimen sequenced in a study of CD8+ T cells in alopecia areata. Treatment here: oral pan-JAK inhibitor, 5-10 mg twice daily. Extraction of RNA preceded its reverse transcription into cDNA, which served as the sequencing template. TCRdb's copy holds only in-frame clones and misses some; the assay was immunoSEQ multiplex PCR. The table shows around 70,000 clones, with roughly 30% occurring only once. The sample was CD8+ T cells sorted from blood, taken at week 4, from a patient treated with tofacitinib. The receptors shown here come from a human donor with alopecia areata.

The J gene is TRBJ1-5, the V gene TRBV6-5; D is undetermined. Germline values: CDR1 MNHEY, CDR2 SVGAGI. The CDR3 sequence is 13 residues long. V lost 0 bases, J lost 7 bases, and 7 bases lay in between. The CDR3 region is CASSYSWSQPQHF. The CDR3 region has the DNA TGTGCCAGCAGTTACTCGTGGAGCCAGCCCCAGCATTTT.

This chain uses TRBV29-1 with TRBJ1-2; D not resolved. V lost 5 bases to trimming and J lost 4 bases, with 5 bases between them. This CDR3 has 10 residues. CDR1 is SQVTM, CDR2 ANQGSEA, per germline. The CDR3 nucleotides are TGCAGCGTTCAGAGCTATGGCTACACCTTC. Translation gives CSVQSYGYTF.

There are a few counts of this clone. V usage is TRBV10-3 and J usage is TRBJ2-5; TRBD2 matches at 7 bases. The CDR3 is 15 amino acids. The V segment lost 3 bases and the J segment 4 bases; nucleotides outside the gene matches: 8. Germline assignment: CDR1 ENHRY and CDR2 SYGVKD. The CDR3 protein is CAISDLRGGVETQYF. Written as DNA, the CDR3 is TGTGCCATCAGTGACCTGCGGGGAGGGGTAGAGACCCAGTACTTC.

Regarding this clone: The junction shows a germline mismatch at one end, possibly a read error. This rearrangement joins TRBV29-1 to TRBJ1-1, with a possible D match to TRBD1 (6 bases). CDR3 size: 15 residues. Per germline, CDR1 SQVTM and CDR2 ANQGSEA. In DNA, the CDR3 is TGCAGCGTCGGATACCCCCAGGGGTTGAAGACTGAAGCTTTCTTT. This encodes CSVGYPQGLKTEAFF.

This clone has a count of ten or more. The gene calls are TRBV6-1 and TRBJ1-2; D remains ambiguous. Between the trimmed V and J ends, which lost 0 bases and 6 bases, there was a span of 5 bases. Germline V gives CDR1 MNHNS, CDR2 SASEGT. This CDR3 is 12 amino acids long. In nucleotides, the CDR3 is TGTGCCAGCAGTGAAGCGACCCATGGCTACACCTTC. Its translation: CASSEATHGYTF.

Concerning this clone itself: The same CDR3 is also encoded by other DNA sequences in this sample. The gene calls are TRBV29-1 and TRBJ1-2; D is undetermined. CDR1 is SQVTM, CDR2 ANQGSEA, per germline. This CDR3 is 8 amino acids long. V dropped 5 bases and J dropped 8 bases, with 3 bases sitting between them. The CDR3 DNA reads TGCAGCGTTCCGGGCTACACCTTC. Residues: CSVPGYTF.

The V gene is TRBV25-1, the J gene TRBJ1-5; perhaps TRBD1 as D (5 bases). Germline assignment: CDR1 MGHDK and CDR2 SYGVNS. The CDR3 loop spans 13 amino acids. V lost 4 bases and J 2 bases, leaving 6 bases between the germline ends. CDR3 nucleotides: TGTGCCAGCAGTGGAGGGGGCAATCAGCCCCAGCATTTT. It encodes CASSGGGNQPQHF.

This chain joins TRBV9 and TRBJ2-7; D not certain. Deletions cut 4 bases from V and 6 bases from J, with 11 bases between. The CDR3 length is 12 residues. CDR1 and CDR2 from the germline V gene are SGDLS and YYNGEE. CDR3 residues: CASSPPDGEQYF. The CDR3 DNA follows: TGTGCCAGCAGCCCTCCGGACGGCGAGCAGTACTTC. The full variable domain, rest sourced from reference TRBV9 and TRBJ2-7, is DSGVTQTPKHLITATGQRVTLRCSPRSGDLSVYWYQQSLDQGLQFLIQYYNGEERAKGNILERFSAQQFPDLHSELNLSSLELGDSALYFCASSPPDGEQYFGPGTRLTVT.

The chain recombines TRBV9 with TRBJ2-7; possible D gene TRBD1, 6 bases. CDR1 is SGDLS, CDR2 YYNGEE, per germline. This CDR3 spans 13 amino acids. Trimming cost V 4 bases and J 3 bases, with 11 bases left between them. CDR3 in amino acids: CASSRTDYYEQYF. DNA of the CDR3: TGTGCCAGCAGCAGGACAGATTACTACGAGCAGTACTTC.

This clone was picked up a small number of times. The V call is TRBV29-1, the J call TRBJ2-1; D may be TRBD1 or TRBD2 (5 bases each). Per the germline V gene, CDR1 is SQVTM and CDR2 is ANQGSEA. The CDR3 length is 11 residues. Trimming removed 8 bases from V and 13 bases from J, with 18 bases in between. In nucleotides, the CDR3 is TGCAGCCCGGGATCAGGGCCAGGTCAGTTCTTC. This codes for CSPGSGPGQFF.

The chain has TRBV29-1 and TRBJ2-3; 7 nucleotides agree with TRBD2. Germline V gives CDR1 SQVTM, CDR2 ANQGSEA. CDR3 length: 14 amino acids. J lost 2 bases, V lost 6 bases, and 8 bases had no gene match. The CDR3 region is CSVAAGRSTDTQYF. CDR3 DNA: TGCAGCGTAGCAGCGGGAAGATCCACAGATACGCAGTATTTT.

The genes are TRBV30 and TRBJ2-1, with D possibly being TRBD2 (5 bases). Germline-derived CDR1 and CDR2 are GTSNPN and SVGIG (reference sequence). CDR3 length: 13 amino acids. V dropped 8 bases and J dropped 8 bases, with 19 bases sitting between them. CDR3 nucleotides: TGTGCCCACGGATTCGACGGGAACCATGAGCAGTTCTTC. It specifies CAHGFDGNHEQFF. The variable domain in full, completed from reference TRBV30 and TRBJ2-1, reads SQTIHQWPATLVQPVGSPLSLECTVEGTSNPNLYWYRQAAGRGLQLLFYSVGIGQISSEVPQNLSASRPQDRQFILSSKKLLLSDSGFYLCAHGFDGNHEQFFGPGTRLTVL.

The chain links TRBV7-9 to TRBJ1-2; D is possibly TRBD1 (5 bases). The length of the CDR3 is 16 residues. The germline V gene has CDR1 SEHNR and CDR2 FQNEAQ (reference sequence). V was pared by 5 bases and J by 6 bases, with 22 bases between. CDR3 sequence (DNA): TGTGCCAGCAGCCCCATCGTCGCGGGGCGCATAAATGGCTACACCTTC. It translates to CASSPIVAGRINGYTF.

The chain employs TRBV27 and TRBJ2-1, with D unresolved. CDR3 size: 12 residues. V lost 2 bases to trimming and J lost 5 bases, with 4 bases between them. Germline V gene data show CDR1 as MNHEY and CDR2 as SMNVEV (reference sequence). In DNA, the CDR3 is TGTGCCAGCAGTTTAGGGAACAATGAGCAGTTCTTC. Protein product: CASSLGNNEQFF.

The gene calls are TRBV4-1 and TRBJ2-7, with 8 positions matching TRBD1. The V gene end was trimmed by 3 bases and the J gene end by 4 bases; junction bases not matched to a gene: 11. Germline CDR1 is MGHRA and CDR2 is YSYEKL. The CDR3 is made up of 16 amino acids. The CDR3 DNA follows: TGCGCCAGCAGCCAGAGAGGACAGGGAGGTTGGTACGAGCAGTACTTC. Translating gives CASSQRGQGGWYEQYF.

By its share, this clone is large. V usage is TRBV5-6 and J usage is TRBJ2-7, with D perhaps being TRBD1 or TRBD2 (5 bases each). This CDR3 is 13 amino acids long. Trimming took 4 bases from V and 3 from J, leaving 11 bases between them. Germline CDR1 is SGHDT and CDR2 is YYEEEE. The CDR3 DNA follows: TGTGCCAGCAGCCACGGGACGGACTACGAGCAGTACTTC. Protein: CASSHGTDYEQYF.

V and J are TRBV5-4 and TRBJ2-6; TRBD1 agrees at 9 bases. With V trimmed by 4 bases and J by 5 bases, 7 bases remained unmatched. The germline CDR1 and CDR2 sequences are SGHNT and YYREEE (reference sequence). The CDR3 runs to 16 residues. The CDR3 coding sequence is TGTGCCAGCAGCCCCCGGGACAGGGTTAGGGCCAACGTCCTGACTTTC. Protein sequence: CASSPRDRVRANVLTF. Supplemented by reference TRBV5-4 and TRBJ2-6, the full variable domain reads ETGVTQSPTHLIKTRGQQVTLRCSSQSGHNTVSWYQQALGQGPQFIFQYYREEENGRGNFPPRFSGLQFPNYSSELNVNALELDDSALYLCASSPRDRVRANVLTFGAGSRLTVL.

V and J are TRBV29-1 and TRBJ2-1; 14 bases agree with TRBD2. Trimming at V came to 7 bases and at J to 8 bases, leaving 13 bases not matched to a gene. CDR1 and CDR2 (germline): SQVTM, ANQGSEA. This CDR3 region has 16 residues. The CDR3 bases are TGCAGCGCTAGAGATGGGGGACTAGCGGGAGCCGATGAGCAGTTCTTC. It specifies CSARDGGLAGADEQFF.

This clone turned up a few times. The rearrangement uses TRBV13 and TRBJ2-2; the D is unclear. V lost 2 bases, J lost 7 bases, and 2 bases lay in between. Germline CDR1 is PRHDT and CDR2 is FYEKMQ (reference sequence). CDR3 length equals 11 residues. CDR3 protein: CASSLLGELFF. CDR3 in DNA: TGTGCCAGCAGCTTACTCGGGGAGCTGTTTTTT. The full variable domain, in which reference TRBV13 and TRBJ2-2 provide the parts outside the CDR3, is AAGVIQSPRHLIKEKRETATLKCYPIPRHDTVYWYQQGPGQDPQFLISFYEKMQSDKGSIPDRFSAQQFSDYHSELNMSSLELGDSALYFCASSLLGELFFGEGSRLTVL.

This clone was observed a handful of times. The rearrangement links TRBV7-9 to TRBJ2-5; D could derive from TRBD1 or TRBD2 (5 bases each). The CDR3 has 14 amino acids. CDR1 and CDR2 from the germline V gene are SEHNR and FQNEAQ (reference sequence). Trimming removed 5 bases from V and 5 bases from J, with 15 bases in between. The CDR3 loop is CASSLPARDETQYF. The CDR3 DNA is TGTGCCAGCAGCCTCCCGGCCCGGGACGAGACCCAGTACTTC.